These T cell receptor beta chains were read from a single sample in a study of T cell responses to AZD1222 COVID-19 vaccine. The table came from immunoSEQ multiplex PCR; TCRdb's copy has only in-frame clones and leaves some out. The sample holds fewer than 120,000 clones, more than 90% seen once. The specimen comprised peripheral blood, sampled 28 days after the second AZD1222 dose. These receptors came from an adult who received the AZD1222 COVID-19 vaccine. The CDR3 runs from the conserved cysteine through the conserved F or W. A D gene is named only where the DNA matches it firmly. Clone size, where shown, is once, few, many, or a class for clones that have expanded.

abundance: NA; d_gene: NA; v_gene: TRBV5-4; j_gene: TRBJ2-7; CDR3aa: CASSLGTTLEQYF; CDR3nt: TGTGCCAGCAGCTTAGGGACAACCCTAGAGCAGTACTTC
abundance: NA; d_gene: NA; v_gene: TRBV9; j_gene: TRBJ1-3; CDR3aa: CASSVVGSSGNTIYF; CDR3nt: TGTGCCAGCAGCGTAGTCGGGAGCTCTGGAAACACCATATATTTT
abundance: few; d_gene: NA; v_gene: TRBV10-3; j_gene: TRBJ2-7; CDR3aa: CAISESDSSYEQYF; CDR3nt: TGTGCCATCAGTGAGAGTGACAGCTCCTACGAGCAGTACTTC
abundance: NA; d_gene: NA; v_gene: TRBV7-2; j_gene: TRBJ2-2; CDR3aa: CASSRHLNEWDTGELFF; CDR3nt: TGTGCCAGCAGCCGCCATTTAAACGAATGGGACACCGGGGAGCTGTTTTTT
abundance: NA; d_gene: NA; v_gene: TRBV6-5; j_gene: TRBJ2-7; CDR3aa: CASSKGDNSYEQYF; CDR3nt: TGTGCCAGCAGCAAAGGGGACAACTCCTACGAGCAGTACTTC
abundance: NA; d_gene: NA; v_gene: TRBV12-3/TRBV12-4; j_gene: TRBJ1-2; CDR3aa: CASSLSGGAYTF; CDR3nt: TGTGCCAGCAGTTTAAGTGGGGGGGCCTACACCTTC
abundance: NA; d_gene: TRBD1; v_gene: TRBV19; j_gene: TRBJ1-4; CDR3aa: CASSLPGQGHEKLFF; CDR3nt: TGTGCCAGTAGTCTACCGGGACAGGGCCATGAAAAACTGTTTTTT
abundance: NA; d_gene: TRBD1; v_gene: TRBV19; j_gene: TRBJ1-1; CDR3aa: CASNPRDRVNEAFF; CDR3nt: TGTGCCAGTAACCCCCGGGACAGGGTCAATGAAGCTTTCTTT
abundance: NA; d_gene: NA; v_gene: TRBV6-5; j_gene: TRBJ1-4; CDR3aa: CASSYSMGHGEKLFF; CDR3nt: TGTGCCAGCAGTTACTCGATGGGACACGGTGAAAAACTGTTTTTT
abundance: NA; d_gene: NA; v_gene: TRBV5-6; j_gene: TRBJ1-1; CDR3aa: CASSLIPGRLNTEAFF; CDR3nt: TGTGCCAGCAGTCTTATCCCGGGACGTTTGAACACTGAAGCTTTCTTT
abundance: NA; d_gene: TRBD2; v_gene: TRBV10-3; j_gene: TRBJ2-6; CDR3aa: CAISEGLAGVTGANVLTF; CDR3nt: TGTGCCATCAGCGAAGGACTAGCGGGGGTGACTGGGGCCAACGTCCTGACTTTC
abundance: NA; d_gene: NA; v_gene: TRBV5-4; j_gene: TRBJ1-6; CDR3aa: CASSEDRVNSPLHF; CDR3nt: TGTGCCAGCAGCGAGGACAGAGTGAATTCACCCCTCCACTTT
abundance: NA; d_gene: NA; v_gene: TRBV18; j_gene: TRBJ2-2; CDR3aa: CASSPMGNTGELFF; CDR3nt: TGTGCCAGCTCACCTATGGGGAACACCGGGGAGCTGTTTTTT
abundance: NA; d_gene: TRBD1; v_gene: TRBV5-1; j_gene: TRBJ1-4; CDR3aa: CASSRRPTGTNEKLFF; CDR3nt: TGCGCCAGCAGCCGGCGGCCGACAGGGACCAATGAAAAACTGTTTTTT
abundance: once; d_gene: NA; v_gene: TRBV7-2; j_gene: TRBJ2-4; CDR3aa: CASSPGARQGNIQYF; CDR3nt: TGTGCCAGCAGCCCAGGCGCCAGGCAGGGGAACATTCAGTACTTC
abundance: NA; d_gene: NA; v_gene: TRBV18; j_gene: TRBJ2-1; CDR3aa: CASSPSSGYNEQFF; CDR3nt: TGTGCCAGCTCACCGTCGTCGGGCTACAATGAGCAGTTCTTC
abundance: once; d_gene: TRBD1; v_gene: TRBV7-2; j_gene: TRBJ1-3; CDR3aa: CASSYDRVPGNTIYF; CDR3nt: TGTGCCAGCAGCTACGACAGGGTCCCTGGAAACACCATATATTTT
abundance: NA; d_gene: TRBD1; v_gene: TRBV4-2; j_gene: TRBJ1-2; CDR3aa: CASSQNTGGYGYTF; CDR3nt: TGTGCCAGCAGCCAGAACACAGGGGGCTACGGCTACACCTTC
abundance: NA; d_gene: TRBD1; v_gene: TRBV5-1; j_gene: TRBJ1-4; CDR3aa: CASSLGQVLNEKLFF; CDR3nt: TGCGCCAGCAGCCTGGGACAGGTTCTTAATGAAAAACTGTTTTTT
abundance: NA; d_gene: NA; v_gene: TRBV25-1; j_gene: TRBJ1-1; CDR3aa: CASSSSVFGRGTEAFF; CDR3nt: TGTGCCAGCAGTTCCAGCGTTTTTGGCAGGGGCACTGAAGCTTTCTTT
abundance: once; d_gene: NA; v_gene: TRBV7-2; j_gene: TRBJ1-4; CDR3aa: CASSLEWYEDEKLFF; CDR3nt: TGTGCCAGCAGCTTAGAGTGGTACGAAGACGAAAAACTGTTTTTT
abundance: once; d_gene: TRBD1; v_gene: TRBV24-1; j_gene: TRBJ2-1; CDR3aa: CATSDLRDRDEQFF; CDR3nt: TGTGCCACCAGTGATTTGCGGGACAGGGACGAGCAGTTCTTC
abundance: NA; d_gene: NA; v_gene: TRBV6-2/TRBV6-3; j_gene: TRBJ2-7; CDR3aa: CASSLPGAGQYF; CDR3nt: TGTGCCAGCAGCCTTCCAGGGGCTGGGCAGTACTTC
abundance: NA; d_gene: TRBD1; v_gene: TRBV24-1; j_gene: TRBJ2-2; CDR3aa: CATSDPTGTGRTGELFF; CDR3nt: TGTGCCACCAGTGACCCGACCGGGACAGGGCGCACCGGGGAGCTGTTTTTT
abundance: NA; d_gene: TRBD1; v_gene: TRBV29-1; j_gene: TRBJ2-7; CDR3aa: CSVWDSRHEQYF; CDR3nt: TGCAGCGTCTGGGACAGTAGGCACGAGCAGTACTTC
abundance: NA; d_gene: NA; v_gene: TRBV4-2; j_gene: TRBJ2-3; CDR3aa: CASRDSGFGTDTQYF; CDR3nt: TGTGCCAGCAGGGACAGCGGGTTCGGCACAGATACGCAGTATTTT
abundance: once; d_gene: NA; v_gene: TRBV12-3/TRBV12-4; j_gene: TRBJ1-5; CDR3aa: CASSLGNQPQHF; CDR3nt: TGTGCCAGCAGTTTAGGGAATCAGCCCCAGCATTTT
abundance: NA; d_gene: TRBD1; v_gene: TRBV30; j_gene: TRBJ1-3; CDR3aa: CAWSAQGAGGNTIYF; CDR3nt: TGTGCCTGGAGTGCGCAGGGGGCAGGTGGAAACACCATATATTTT
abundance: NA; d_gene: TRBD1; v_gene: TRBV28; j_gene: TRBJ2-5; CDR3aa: CASNLQGSQETQYF; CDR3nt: TGTGCCAGCAACCTACAGGGGAGCCAAGAGACCCAGTACTTC